Listed below are T cell receptor beta chains from one sample, sequenced in a study of T cells in Graves' hyperthyroidism and ophthalmopathy. TCRdb reprocessed the multiplex PCR reads via MiXCR and lists one record per CDR3 protein. The data contain hundreds of thousands of distinct CDR3 sequences, 11% to 15% of them singletons. Sequenced: blood. These receptors originate from a woman aged 35 to 49 with Graves' hyperthyroidism. CDR3s include the opening cysteine and the closing phenylalanine or tryptophan. A D gene is named only where the DNA matches it firmly. Only some rows state a clone size, as once, few, many or a class for expanded clones.

many | TRBJ1-4 | TRBD1 | TRBV28 | CASSFNLGTGGEKLFF | TGTGCCAGCAGTTTCAACTTGGGGACAGGGGGCGAAAAACTGTTTTTT
. | TRBJ1-2 | . | TRBV20-1 | CSARIDGRRYGYTF | TGCAGTGCTAGGATTGATGGGAGGCGCTATGGCTACACCTTC
many | TRBJ1-2 | TRBD1 | TRBV5-6 | CASSLPEGTGVYGYTF | TGTGCCAGCAGTCTTCCTGAAGGGACAGGGGTCTATGGCTACACCTTC
many | TRBJ1-2 | TRBD1 | TRBV2 | CASSAIGTGVNYGYTF | TGTGCCAGCAGTGCTATCGGGACAGGGGTTAACTATGGCTACACCTTC
few | TRBJ1-5 | TRBD1 | TRBV20-1 | CSARRTGKNQPQHF | TGCAGTGCTAGGAGGACAGGCAAAAATCAGCCCCAGCATTTT
few | TRBJ1-3 | . | TRBV5-1 | CASSLAGYGNTIYF | TGCGCCAGCAGCTTAGCAGGGTACGGAAACACCATATATTTT
many | TRBJ2-2 | . | TRBV14 | CASSQELVVSGELFF | TGTGCCAGCAGCCAAGAGTTAGTGGTGTCCGGGGAGCTGTTTTTT
many | TRBJ2-2 | . | TRBV5-1 | CASSVQAGELFF | TGCGCCAGCAGCGTTCAGGCCGGGGAGCTGTTTTTT
many | TRBJ2-7 | . | TRBV28 | CASHSGGQISYEQYF | TGTGCCAGCCACAGTGGAGGACAGATCTCCTACGAGCAGTACTTC
many | TRBJ2-5 | TRBD1 | TRBV28 | CASSFRTGGQETQYF | TGTGCCAGCAGTTTCCGCACAGGGGGGCAAGAGACCCAGTACTTC
many | TRBJ2-2 | TRBD2 | TRBV7-3 | CASSQGLAGGTTGELFF | TGTGCCAGCAGCCAGGGACTAGCGGGAGGGACCACCGGGGAGCTGTTTTTT
many | TRBJ2-3 | . | TRBV29-1 | CSVEKGNTDTQYF | TGCAGCGTTGAAAAGGGTAACACAGATACGCAGTATTTT
many | TRBJ1-1 | TRBD1 | TRBV20-1 | CSAREFGSLDRGRRTEAFF | TGCAGTGCTAGAGAGTTCGGAAGCTTGGACAGGGGGCGAAGGACTGAAGCTTTCTTT
. | TRBJ2-7 | TRBD1 | TRBV6-5 | CASSYQSRGPPTRTPLEVEQYF | TGTGCCAGCAGTTATCAGTCTAGGGGGCCCCCAACAAGGACACCCCTCGAGGTTGAGCAGTACTTC
many | TRBJ2-1 | TRBD2 | TRBV7-9 | CASSSSGRSYNEQFF | TGTGCCAGCAGCTCCAGCGGGAGAAGTTACAATGAGCAGTTCTTC
many | TRBJ2-3 | . | TRBV29-1 | CSVEVQGWADTQYF | TGCAGCGTTGAAGTCCAGGGGTGGGCAGATACGCAGTATTTT
many | TRBJ1-1 | . | TRBV6-1 | CASRLTGQEFRVNTEAFF | TGTGCCAGCAGATTAACCGGGCAGGAATTTCGGGTGAACACTGAAGCTTTCTTT
many | TRBJ2-1 | TRBD2 | TRBV7-8 | CASSQTSGRLNEQFF | TGTGCCAGCAGCCAGACTAGCGGGAGACTCAATGAGCAGTTCTTC
. | TRBJ1-1 | TRBD1 | TRBV25-1 | CASSEARQGDTEAFF | TGTGCCAGCAGTGAAGCCCGACAGGGGGACACTGAAGCTTTCTTT
few | TRBJ2-3 | TRBD2 | TRBV7-7 | CASPIPGLAGGGLTDTQYF | TGTGCTAGCCCCATTCCGGGACTAGCGGGAGGTGGGCTCACAGATACGCAGTATTTT
many | TRBJ2-3 | TRBD2 | TRBV28 | CASSLALAGGQTDTQYF | TGTGCCAGCAGTCTCGCACTAGCGGGAGGCCAGACAGATACGCAGTATTTT
many | TRBJ2-7 | TRBD2 | TRBV18 | CASSPRTSGISYEQYF | TGTGCCAGCTCACCCCGAACTAGCGGGATCTCCTACGAGCAGTACTTC
few | TRBJ2-6 | . | TRBV10-3 | CAISDWSGANVLTF | TGTGCCATCAGTGACTGGTCTGGGGCCAACGTCCTGACTTTC
many | TRBJ1-2 | . | TRBV6-1 | CASSTLGGSYGYTF | TGTGCCAGCAGTACCCTCGGGGGCAGCTATGGCTACACCTTC
. | TRBJ2-1 | . | TRBV29-1 | CSVEDWGGLSYNEQFF | TGCAGCGTTGAAGATTGGGGGGGCTTGTCCTACAATGAGCAGTTCTTC